The TCR beta chain under discussion was sequenced for a study of cytomegalovirus exposure and HLA in healthy donors. The study's findings and limits: The sole available immune exposure information was CMV serostatus.

The study ran its PCR with 60 Vbeta and 13 Jbeta primers. Using immunoSEQ multiplex PCR, the repertoire was profiled, and TCRdb retains in-frame clones only, with some absent. This sample has about 60,000 clones; 65% to 80% occur once, and the top ten carry over 2.5%. A remark on this clone: The antigen is not known.

Sequencing was carried out using PBMCs. This clonotype was sampled from a female donor in good health and CMV-seronegative.

Here the CDR3 reads CASSLGGTFYEQYF. DNA for the CDR3: TGTGCCAGCAGTTTGGGCGGGACTTTCTACGAGCAGTACTTC. This sequence joins TRBV14 and TRBJ2-7, with D maybe TRBD2 (6 bases). V gave up 6 bases and J gave up 3 bases, with 15 bases separating them. The V gene's germline CDR1 is SGHDN and CDR2 FVKESK. CDR3 length: 14 amino acids.